This TCR beta chain was captured by sequencing in a study of technical replicates of blood from a handful of donors. This CDR3 region has 14 residues. V dropped 6 bases and J dropped 1; count of bases not matched to a gene: 3. Germline lookup yields CDR1 MNHEY and CDR2 SMNVEV (reference sequence). Here immunoSEQ multiplex PCR was the method, and the copy in TCRdb shows in-frame clones only, minus some. Of roughly 80,000 clones listed, just over 95% were seen once; the top ten hold about 0.2%. The genes are TRBV27 and TRBJ1-1; 9 bases fit TRBD1. This sequence was found in a human donor in good health. The sequenced sample was T cells isolated from PBMCs. In nucleotides, the CDR3 is TGTGCCAGCAGCCAGGGACAGGGGAACACTGAAGCTTTCTTT. Translation gives CASSQGQGNTEAFF.